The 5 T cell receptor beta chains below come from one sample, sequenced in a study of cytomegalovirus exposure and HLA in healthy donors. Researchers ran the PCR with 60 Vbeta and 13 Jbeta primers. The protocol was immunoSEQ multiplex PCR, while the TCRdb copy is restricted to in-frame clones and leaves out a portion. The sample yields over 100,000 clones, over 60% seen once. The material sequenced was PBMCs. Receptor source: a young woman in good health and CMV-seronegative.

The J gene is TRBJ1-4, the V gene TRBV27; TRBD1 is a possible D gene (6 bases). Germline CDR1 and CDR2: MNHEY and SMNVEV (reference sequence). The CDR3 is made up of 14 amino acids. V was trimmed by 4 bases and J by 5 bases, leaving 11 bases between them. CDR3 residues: CASSSSTGNEKLFF. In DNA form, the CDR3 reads TGTGCCAGCAGTTCAAGTACAGGGAATGAAAAACTGTTTTTT.

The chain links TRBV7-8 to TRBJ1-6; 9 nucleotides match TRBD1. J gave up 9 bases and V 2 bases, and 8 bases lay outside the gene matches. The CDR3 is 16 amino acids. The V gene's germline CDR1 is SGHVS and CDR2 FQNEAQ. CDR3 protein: CASSLSKTGGISPLHF. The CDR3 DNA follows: TGTGCCAGCAGCTTAAGCAAGACAGGGGGAATTTCACCCCTCCACTTT. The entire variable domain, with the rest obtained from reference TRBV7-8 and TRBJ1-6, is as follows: GAGVSQSPRYKVAKRGQDVALRCDPISGHVSLFWYQQALGQGPEFLTYFQNEAQLDKSGLPSDRFFAERPEGSVSTLKIQRTQQEDSAVYLCASSLSKTGGISPLHFGNGTRLTVT.

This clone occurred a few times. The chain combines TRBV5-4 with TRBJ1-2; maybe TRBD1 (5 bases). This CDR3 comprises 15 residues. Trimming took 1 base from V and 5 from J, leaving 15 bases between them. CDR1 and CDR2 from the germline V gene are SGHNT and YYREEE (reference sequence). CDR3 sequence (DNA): TGTGCCAGCAGCTTGCGCGGCAGGGCGGAGTATGGCTACACCTTC. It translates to CASSLRGRAEYGYTF. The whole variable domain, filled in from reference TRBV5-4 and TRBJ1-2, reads ETGVTQSPTHLIKTRGQQVTLRCSSQSGHNTVSWYQQALGQGPQFIFQYYREEENGRGNFPPRFSGLQFPNYSSELNVNALELDDSALYLCASSLRGRAEYGYTFGSGTRLTVV.

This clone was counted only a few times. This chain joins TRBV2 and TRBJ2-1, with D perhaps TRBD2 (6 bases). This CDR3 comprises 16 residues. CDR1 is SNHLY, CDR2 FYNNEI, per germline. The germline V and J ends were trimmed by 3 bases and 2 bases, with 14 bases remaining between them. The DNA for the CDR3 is TGTGCCAGCAGTGATCTCCGGACTATACCCTACAATGAGCAGTTCTTC. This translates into CASSDLRTIPYNEQFF.

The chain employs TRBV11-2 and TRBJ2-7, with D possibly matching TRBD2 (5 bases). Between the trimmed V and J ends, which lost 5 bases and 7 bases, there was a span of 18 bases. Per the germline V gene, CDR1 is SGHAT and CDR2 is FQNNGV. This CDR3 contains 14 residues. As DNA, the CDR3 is TGTGCCAGCAGCCGAAGCGGATCCGCGAGAGAGCAGTACTTC. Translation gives CASSRSGSAREQYF.